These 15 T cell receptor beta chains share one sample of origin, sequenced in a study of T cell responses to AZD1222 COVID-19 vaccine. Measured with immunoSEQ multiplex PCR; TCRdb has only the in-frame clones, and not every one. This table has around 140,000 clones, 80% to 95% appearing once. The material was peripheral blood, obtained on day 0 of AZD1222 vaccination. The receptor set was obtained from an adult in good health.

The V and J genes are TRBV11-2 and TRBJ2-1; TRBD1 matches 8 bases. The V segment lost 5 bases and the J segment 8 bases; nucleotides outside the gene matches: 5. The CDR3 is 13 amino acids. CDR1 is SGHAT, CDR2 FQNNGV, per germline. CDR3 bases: TGTGCCAGCAGCCCCGACAGGGGCTATGAGCAGTTCTTC. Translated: CASSPDRGYEQFF.

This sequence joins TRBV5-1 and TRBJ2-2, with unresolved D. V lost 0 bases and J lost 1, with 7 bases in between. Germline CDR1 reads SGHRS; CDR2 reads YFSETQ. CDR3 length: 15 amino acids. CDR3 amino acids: CASSLGPGNTGELFF. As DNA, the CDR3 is TGCGCCAGCAGCTTGGGGCCGGGGAACACCGGGGAGCTGTTTTTT.

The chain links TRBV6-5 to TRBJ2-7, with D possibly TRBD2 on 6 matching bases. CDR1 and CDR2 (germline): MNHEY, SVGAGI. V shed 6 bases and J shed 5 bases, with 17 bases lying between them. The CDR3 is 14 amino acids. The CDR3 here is CASRPGLDSNEQYF. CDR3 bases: TGTGCCAGCAGGCCGGGACTGGATTCCAACGAGCAGTACTTC.

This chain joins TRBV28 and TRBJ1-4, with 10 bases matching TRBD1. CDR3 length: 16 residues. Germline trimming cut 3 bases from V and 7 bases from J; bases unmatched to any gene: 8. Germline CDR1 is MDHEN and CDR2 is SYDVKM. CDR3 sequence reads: CASSFGTGAAGEKLFF. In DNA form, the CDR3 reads TGTGCCAGCAGTTTTGGGACAGGGGCGGCGGGTGAAAAACTGTTTTTT.

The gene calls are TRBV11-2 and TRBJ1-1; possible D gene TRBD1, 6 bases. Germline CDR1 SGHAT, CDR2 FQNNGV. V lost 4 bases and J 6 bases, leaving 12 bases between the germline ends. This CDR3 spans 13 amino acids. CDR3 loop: CASSSYRAAEAFF. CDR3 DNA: TGTGCCAGCAGCTCCTACAGGGCGGCTGAAGCTTTCTTT.

The CDR3 DNA is TGTGCCAGCTCACCACCGGGGAGCCCTGAAGCTTTCTTT. This translates into CASSPPGSPEAFF. The rearrangement joins TRBV18 to TRBJ1-1, with D uncertain. This CDR3 is 13 amino acids long. V gave up 0 bases and J gave up 6 bases, with 8 bases separating them. CDR1 and CDR2 from the germline V gene are KGHSH and LQKENI.

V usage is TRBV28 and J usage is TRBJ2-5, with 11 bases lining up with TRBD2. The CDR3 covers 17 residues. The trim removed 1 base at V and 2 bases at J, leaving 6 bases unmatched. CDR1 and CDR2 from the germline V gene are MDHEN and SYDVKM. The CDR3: CASSLSLAGGLQETQYF. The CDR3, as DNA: TGTGCCAGCAGTTTATCTCTAGCGGGGGGCCTACAAGAGACCCAGTACTTC.

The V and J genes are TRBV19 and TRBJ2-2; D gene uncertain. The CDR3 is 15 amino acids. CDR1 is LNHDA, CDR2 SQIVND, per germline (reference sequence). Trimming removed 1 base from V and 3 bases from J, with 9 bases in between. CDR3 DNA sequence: TGTGCCAGTAGTATAGTTGGTGTCTACACCGGGGAGCTGTTTTTT. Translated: CASSIVGVYTGELFF.

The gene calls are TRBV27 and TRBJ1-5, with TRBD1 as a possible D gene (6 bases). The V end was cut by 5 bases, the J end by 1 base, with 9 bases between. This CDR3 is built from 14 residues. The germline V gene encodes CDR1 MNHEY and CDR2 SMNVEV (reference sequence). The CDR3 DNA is TGTGCCAGCAGTCCAGGGGAGAGCAATCAGCCCCAGCATTTT. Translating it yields CASSPGESNQPQHF.

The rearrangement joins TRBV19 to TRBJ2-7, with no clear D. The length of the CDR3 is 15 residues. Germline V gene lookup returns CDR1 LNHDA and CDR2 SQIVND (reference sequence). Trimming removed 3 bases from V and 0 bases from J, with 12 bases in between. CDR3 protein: CASSIEGYPSYEQYF. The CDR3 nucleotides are TGTGCCAGTAGTATTGAAGGGTACCCCTCCTACGAGCAGTACTTC.

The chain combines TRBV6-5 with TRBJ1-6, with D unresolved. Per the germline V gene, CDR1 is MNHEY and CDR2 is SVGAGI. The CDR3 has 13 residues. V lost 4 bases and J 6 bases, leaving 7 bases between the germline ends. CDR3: CASSWTLNSPLHF. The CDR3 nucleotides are TGTGCCAGCAGTTGGACTCTTAATTCACCCCTCCACTTT.

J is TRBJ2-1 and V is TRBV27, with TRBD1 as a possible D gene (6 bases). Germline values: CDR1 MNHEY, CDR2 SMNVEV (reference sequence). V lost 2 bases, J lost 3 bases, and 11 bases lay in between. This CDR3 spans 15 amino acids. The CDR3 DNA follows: TGTGCCAGCAGTTTAACAGGGTATGTCTACAATGAGCAGTTCTTC. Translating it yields CASSLTGYVYNEQFF.

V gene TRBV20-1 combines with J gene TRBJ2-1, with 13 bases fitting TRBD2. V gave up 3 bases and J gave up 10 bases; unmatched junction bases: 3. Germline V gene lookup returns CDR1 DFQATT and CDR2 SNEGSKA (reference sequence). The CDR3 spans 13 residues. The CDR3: CSASPLAGGEQFF. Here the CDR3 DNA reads TGCAGTGCTAGTCCACTAGCGGGAGGGGAGCAGTTCTTC.

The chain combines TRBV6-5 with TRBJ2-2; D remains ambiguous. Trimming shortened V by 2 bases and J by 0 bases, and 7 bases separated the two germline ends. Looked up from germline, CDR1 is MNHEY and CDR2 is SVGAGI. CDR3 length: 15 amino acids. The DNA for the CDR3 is TGTGCCAGCAGTTACGGGGTAGCGAACACCGGGGAGCTGTTTTTT. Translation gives CASSYGVANTGELFF.

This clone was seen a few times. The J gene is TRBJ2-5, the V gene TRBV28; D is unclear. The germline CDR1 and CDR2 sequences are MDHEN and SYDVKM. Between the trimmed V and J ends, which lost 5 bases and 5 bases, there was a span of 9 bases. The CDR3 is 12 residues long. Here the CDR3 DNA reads TGTGCCAGCAGTGCGAATCGGGAGACCCAGTACTTC. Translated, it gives CASSANRETQYF.